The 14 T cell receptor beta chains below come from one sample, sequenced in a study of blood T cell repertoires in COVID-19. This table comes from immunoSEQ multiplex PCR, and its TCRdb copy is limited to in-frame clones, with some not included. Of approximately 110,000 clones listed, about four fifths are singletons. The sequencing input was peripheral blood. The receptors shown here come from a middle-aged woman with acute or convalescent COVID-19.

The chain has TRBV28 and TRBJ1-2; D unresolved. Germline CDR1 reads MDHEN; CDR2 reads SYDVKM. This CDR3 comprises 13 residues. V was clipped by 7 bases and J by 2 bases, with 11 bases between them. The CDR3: CASMVDKNYGYTF. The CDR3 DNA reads TGTGCCAGCATGGTCGACAAGAACTATGGCTACACCTTC.

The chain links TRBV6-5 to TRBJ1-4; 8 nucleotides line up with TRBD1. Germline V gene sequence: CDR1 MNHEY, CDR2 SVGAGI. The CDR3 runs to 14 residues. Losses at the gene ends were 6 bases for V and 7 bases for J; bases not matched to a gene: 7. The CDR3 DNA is TGTGCCAGCAGCCGAACAGGGGGAATTGAAAAACTGTTTTTT. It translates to CASSRTGGIEKLFF.

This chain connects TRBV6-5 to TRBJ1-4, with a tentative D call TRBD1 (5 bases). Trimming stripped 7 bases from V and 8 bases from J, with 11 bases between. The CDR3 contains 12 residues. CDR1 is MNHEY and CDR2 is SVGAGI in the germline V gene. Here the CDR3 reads CASTRQSEKLFF. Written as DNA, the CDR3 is TGTGCCAGCACAAGACAGTCCGAAAAACTGTTTTTT.

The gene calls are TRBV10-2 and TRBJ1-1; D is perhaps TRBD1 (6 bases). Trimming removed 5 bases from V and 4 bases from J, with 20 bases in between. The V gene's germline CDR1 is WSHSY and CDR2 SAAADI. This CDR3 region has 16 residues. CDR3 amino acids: CASSYNQGTSSTEAFF. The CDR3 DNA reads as TGCGCCAGCAGTTATAACCAGGGGACCTCCAGCACTGAAGCTTTCTTT.

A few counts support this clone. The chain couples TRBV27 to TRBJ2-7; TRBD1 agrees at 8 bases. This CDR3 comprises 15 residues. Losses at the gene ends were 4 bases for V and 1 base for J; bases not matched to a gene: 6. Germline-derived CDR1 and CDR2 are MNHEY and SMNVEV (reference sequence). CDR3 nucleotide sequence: TGTGCCAGCAGTTCTTCCGGGACAGGATCCTACGAGCAGTACTTC. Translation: CASSSSGTGSYEQYF.

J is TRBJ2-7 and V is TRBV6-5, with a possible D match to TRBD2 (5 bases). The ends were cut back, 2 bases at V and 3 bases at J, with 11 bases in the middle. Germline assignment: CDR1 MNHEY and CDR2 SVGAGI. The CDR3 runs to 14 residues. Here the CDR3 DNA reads TGTGCCAGCAGTTACCGGGGAAGGTTCTACGAGCAGTACTTC. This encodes CASSYRGRFYEQYF.

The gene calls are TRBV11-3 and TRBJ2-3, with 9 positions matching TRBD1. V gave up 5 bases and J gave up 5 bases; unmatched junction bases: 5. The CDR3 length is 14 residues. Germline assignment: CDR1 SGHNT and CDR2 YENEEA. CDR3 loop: CASSLGTGQDTQYF. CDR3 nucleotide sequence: TGTGCCAGCAGCCTCGGGACAGGGCAAGATACGCAGTATTTT.

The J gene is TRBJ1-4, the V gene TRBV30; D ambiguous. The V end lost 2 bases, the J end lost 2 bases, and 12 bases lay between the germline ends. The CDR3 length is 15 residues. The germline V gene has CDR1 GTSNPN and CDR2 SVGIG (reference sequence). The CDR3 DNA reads TGTGCCTGGAGTCGGGGTTATGGGACTAATGAAAAACTGTTTTTT. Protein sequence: CAWSRGYGTNEKLFF.

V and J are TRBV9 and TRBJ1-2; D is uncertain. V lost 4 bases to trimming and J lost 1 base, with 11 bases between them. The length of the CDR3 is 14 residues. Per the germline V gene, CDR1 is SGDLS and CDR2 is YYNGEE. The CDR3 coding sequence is TGTGCCAGCAGCCCCCGGAGCATTAACTATGGCTACACCTTC. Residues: CASSPRSINYGYTF. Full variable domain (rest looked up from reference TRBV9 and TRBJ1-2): DSGVTQTPKHLITATGQRVTLRCSPRSGDLSVYWYQQSLDQGLQFLIQYYNGEERAKGNILERFSAQQFPDLHSELNLSSLELGDSALYFCASSPRSINYGYTFGSGTRLTVV.

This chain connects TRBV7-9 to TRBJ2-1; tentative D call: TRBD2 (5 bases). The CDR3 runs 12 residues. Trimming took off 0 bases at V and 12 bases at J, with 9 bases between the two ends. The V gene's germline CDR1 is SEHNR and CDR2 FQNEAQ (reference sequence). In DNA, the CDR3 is TGTGCCAGCAGCTTAGCGGGCCGGGGGCAGTTCTTC. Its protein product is CASSLAGRGQFF.

The CDR3 loop reads CASSLDGGVYGYTF. In DNA form, the CDR3 reads TGCGCCAGCAGCTTGGATGGGGGGGTGTATGGCTACACCTTC. This chain joins TRBV5-1 and TRBJ1-2; D is possibly TRBD1 (5 bases). Germline-derived CDR1 and CDR2 are SGHRS and YFSETQ. Trimming shortened V by 0 bases and J by 5 bases, and 11 bases separated the two germline ends. The CDR3 runs to 14 residues.

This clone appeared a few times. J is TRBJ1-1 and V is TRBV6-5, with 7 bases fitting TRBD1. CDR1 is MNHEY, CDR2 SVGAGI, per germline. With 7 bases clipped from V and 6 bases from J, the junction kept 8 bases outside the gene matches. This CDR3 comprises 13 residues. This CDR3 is CASNLRQGAEAFF. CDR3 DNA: TGTGCCAGCAATCTGAGGCAGGGGGCTGAAGCTTTCTTT.

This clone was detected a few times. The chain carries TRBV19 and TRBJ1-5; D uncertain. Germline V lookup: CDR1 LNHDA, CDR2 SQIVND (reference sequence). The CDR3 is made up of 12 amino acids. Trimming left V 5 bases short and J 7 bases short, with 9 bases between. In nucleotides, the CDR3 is TGTGCCAGTAGTCGAGCTCCCCAGCCCCAGCATTTT. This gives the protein CASSRAPQPQHF.

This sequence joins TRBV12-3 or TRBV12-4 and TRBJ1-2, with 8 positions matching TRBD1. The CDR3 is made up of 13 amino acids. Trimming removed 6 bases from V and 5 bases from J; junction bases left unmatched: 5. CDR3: CASRPTGGYGYTF. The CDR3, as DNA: TGTGCCAGCAGACCCACAGGGGGATATGGCTACACCTTC.